Listed below are T cell receptor beta chains from one sample, sequenced in a study of control samples from healthy donors and cancer patients. Some clones are missing from TCRdb's copy, which holds only in-frame ones; the method was immunoSEQ multiplex PCR. This sample carries fewer than 95,000 clones, about 85% of them seen once, and the ten largest clones take less than 2.5%. The sample consisted of blood. The origin of the receptors is a woman aged 40 to 50 in good health. CDR3s include the opening cysteine and the closing phenylalanine or tryptophan. The D gene is left open where the match is weak. Clone size appears in some rows only: once, few, many, or a class for an expanded clone.

CDR3,DNA,J,D,size,V
CAISGGTSGVNEQFF,TGTGCCATCAGTGGTGGGACTAGCGGGGTCAATGAGCAGTTCTTC,TRBJ2-1,TRBD2,-,TRBV10-3
CASSLGAGGARPQETQYF,TGTGCCAGCAGCCTAGGCGCCGGAGGGGCCAGACCTCAAGAGACCCAGTACTTC,TRBJ2-5,-,once,TRBV7-2
CANHLLDGDTEQFF,TGCGCCAACCATTTACTCGACGGAGACACTGAGCAGTTCTTC,TRBJ2-1,-,-,TRBV10-1
CASSRDSRNTEAFF,TGTGCCAGCAGTCGGGACAGTCGAAACACTGAAGCTTTCTTT,TRBJ1-1,TRBD1,once,TRBV9
CASSQGTGEETQYF,TGCGCCAGCAGCCAAGGGACAGGGGAAGAGACCCAGTACTTC,TRBJ2-5,TRBD1,-,TRBV5-1
CASSQQGQYGNTIYF,TGCGCCAGCAGCCAACAGGGACAGTACGGAAACACCATATATTTT,TRBJ1-3,TRBD1,-,TRBV4-3
CASSLGPTDTQYF,TGTGCCAGCAGCTTGGGTCCCACAGATACGCAGTATTTT,TRBJ2-3,-,-,TRBV7-2
CASSLAQRGSTDTQYF,TGTGCCAGCAGCTTGGCCCAGCGGGGGAGCACAGATACGCAGTATTTT,TRBJ2-3,TRBD2,once,TRBV5-4
CASSPGGSDQPQHF,TGTGCCAGCAGCCCCGGGGGGTCCGATCAGCCCCAGCATTTT,TRBJ1-5,-,once,TRBV6-2/TRBV6-3
CASSVGGRRPQHF,TGTGCCAGCAGCGTGGGGGGGAGACGACCCCAGCATTTT,TRBJ1-5,-,-,TRBV5-6
CASSLEAGARGNTEAFF,TGCGCCAGCAGCTTGGAAGCGGGGGCGAGGGGGAACACTGAAGCTTTCTTT,TRBJ1-1,-,-,TRBV5-1
CASSHVPGTGDEQYF,TGTGCCAGCAGCCACGTACCCGGGACAGGGGACGAGCAGTACTTC,TRBJ2-7,TRBD1,-,TRBV11-3
CASSQATGGDEQFF,TGTGCCAGCAGCCAAGCAACAGGGGGCGATGAGCAGTTCTTC,TRBJ2-1,TRBD1,-,TRBV14
CASSQVLQPNSPLHF,TGTGCCAGCAGCCAAGTATTACAGCCTAATTCACCCCTCCACTTT,TRBJ1-6,-,-,TRBV14
CASSESNQPQHF,TGTGCCAGCAGTGAGAGCAATCAGCCCCAGCATTTT,TRBJ1-5,-,-,TRBV6-1
CASSYSATSGGVDYEQYF,TGTGCCAGCAGTTACTCGGCGACTAGCGGGGGGGTAGACTACGAGCAGTACTTC,TRBJ2-7,TRBD2,-,TRBV6-2/TRBV6-3
CASSPSGGSYEAFF,TGTGCCAGCAGTCCCTCCGGGGGCAGCTATGAAGCTTTCTTT,TRBJ1-1,-,-,TRBV25-1
CASSQDEYTGELFF,TGCGCCAGCAGCCAAGATGAGTACACCGGGGAGCTGTTTTTT,TRBJ2-2,-,-,TRBV4-3
CASSFYTGELFF,TGTGCCAGCAGTTTTTACACCGGGGAGCTGTTTTTT,TRBJ2-2,-,few,TRBV12-3/TRBV12-4
CASILMGVGPEDGYTF,TGTGCCAGCATCCTAATGGGGGTCGGACCGGAGGATGGCTACACCTTC,TRBJ1-2,-,-,TRBV7-2
CASKGETAPNQPQHF,TGTGCCAGCAAAGGAGAGACAGCACCCAATCAGCCCCAGCATTTT,TRBJ1-5,-,-,TRBV6-5
CASSQQGATYEQYF,TGTGCCAGTAGCCAACAGGGCGCGACCTACGAGCAGTACTTC,TRBJ2-7,-,-,TRBV19
CASSTDWTGKQFF,TGTGCCAGCAGTACCGACTGGACGGGCAAGCAGTTCTTC,TRBJ2-1,-,-,TRBV7-3
CAFLTGGAGANVLTF,TGTGCCTTTTTGACCGGGGGGGCTGGGGCCAACGTCCTGACTTTC,TRBJ2-6,TRBD2,-,TRBV30
CASSEKGGTGELFF,TGTGCCAGCAGTGAAAAGGGAGGGACCGGGGAGCTGTTTTTT,TRBJ2-2,TRBD2,once,TRBV6-4
CASREGYGGKGGNTIYF,TGTGCCAGCAGGGAAGGATACGGGGGGAAGGGAGGAAACACCATATATTTT,TRBJ1-3,-,once,TRBV21-1
CASTWTQAYGYTF,TGTGCCAGCACTTGGACCCAGGCCTATGGCTACACCTTC,TRBJ1-2,-,-,TRBV12-3/TRBV12-4
CASSYGGTQYF,TGTGCCAGCAGCTACGGGGGAACCCAGTACTTC,TRBJ2-5,-,-,TRBV5-4
CASSPGQNTEAFF,TGTGCCAGCAGCCCAGGACAGAACACTGAAGCTTTCTTT,TRBJ1-1,-,-,TRBV7-2
CASSQRTGDFSGNTIYF,TGCGCCAGCAGCCAACGGACAGGAGATTTCTCTGGAAACACCATATATTTT,TRBJ1-3,TRBD1,-,TRBV4-3
CASRRGVYNEQFF,TGTGCCAGTAGGCGGGGGGTCTACAATGAGCAGTTCTTC,TRBJ2-1,TRBD2,-,TRBV19
CASSLWGGGILKSEQFF,TGTGCCAGCAGTTTATGGGGCGGGGGAATCCTAAAAAGCGAGCAGTTCTTC,TRBJ2-1,TRBD2,few,TRBV27
CASSTSTDTQYF,TGTGCCAGCTCAACCAGCACAGATACGCAGTATTTT,TRBJ2-3,-,-,TRBV18
CASSPSQGRTGNTIYF,TGCGCCAGCAGCCCCTCACAGGGCAGAACTGGAAACACCATATATTTT,TRBJ1-3,-,few,TRBV4-3
CASSQGRTGNSPLHF,TGCGCCAGCAGCCAGGGGAGGACAGGGAATTCACCCCTCCACTTT,TRBJ1-6,TRBD1,-,TRBV4-1
CSARGAEGQYF,TGCAGTGCTAGGGGGGCCGAGGGGCAGTACTTC,TRBJ2-7,-,-,TRBV20-1
CASSPPPPLFGYTF,TGTGCCAGCAGCCCCCCCCCACCTCTCTTTGGCTACACCTTC,TRBJ1-2,-,-,TRBV9
CASSLGTSSGNTIYF,TGTGCCAGCAGCTTGGGGACAAGCTCTGGAAACACCATATATTTT,TRBJ1-3,-,-,TRBV5-5
CASSMQGGREKLFF,TGTGCCAGCAGCATGCAGGGTGGGCGGGAAAAACTGTTTTTT,TRBJ1-4,-,-,TRBV7-9
CASSPDWGSYEQYF,TGCGCCAGCAGCCCCGATTGGGGGTCCTACGAGCAGTACTTC,TRBJ2-7,-,-,TRBV4-1
CASSPEGIRTDTQYF,TGTGCCAGCAGCCCGGAGGGGATCCGCACAGATACGCAGTATTTT,TRBJ2-3,-,-,TRBV11-3
CASIRNSNLYGYTF,TGTGCCAGCATACGGAACAGTAATTTATACGGCTACACCTTC,TRBJ1-2,-,few,TRBV2
CASSSLTNYGYTF,TGCGCCAGCAGCTCCCTGACAAACTATGGCTACACCTTC,TRBJ1-2,-,-,TRBV5-1
CASSYSAWGEQYF,TGTGCCAGCAGTTACTCAGCATGGGGCGAGCAGTACTTC,TRBJ2-7,-,-,TRBV6-2/TRBV6-3
CASSLNWNYEQYF,TGTGCCAGCAGCTTAAACTGGAACTACGAGCAGTACTTC,TRBJ2-7,-,-,TRBV7-2
CASSFSGTGDTQYF,TGTGCCAGCAGCTTTTCGGGGACCGGAGATACGCAGTATTTT,TRBJ2-3,-,-,TRBV7-2